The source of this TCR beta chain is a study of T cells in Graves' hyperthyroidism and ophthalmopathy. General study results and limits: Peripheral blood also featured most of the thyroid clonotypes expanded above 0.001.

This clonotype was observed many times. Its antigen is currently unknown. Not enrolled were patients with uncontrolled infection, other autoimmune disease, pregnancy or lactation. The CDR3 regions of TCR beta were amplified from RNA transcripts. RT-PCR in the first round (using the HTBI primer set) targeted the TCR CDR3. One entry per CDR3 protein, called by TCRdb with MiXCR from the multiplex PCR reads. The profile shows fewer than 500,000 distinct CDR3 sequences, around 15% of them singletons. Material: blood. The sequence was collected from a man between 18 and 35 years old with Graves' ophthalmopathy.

DNA for the CDR3: TGTGCCAGCAACGAGATCAGCACAGATACGCAGTATTTT. This encodes CASNEISTDTQYF. The V call is TRBV9, the J call TRBJ2-3; D call uncertain. This CDR3 comprises 13 residues. The germline V and J ends were trimmed by 6 bases and 0 bases, with 8 bases remaining between them. Per germline, CDR1 SGDLS and CDR2 YYNGEE.